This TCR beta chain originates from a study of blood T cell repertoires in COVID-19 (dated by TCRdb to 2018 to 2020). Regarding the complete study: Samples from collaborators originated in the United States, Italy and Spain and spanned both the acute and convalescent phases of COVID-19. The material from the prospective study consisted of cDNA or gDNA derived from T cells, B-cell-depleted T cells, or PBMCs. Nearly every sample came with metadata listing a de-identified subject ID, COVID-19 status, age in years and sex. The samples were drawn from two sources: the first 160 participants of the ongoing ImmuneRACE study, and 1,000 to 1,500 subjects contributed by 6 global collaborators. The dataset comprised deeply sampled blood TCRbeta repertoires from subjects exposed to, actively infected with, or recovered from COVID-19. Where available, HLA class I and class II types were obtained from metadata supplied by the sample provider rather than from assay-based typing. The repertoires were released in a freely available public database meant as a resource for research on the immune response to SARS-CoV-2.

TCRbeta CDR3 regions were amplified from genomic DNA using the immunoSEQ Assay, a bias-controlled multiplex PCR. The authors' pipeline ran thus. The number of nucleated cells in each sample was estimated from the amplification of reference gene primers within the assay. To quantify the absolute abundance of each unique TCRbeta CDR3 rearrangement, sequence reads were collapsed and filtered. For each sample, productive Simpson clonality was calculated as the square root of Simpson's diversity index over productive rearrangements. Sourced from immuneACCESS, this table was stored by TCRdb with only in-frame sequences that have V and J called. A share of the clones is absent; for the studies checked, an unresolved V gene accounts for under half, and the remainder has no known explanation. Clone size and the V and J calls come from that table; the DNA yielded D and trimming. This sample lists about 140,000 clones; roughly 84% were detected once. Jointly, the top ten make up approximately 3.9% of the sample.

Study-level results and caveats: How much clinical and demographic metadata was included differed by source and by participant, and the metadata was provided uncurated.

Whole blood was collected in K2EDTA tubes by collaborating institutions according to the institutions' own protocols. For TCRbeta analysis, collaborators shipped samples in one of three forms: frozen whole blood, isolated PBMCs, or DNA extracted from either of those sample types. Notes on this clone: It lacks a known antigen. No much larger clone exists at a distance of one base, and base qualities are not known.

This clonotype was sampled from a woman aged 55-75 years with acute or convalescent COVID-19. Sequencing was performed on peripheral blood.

The encoded CDR3 is CASRPDWESSYEQYF. DNA sequence: TGTGCCAGCAGACCCGACTGGGAGAGCTCCTACGAGCAGTACTTC. The chain joins TRBV6-5 to TRBJ2-7; possibly the D gene is TRBD2, per 5 matching bases. The CDR3 numbers 15 residues from cysteine through phenylalanine. Only the CDR3 region is kept as DNA, spanning 45 bases read in frame from base 1. Trimming at the junction amounts to 6 bases on V and 0 bases on J, and the germline ends lie 15 bases apart. The germline V gene supplies CDR1 MNHEY and CDR2 SVGAGI.